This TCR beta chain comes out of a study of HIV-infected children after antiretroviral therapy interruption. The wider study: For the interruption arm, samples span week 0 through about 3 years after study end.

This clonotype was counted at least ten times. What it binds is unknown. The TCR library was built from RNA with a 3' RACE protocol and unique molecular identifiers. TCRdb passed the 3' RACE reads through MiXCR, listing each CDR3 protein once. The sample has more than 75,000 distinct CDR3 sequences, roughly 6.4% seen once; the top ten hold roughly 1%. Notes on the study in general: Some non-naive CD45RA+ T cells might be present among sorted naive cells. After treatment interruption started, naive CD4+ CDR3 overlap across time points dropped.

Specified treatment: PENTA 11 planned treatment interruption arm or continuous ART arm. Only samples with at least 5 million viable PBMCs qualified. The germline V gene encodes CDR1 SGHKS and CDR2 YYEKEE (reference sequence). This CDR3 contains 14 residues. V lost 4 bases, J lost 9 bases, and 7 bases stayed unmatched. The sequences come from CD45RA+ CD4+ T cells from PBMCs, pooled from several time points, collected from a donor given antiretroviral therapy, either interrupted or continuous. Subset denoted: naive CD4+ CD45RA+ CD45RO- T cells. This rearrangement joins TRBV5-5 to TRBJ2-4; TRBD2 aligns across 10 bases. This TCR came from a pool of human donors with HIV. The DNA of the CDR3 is TGTGCCAGCAGCCCTAGCGGGGGATGGGGCATTCAGTACTTC. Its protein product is CASSPSGGWGIQYF.